This TCR beta chain appears in the sequencing data of a study of blood T cell repertoires in COVID-19. Study context: Researchers got acute and convalescent COVID-19 samples from the United States, Italy and Spain. The analysed material was cDNA or gDNA that came from T cells, B-cell-depleted T cells, or PBMCs.

In the study's own analysis: Amplification of reference gene primers was used by the study to estimate nucleated cell counts. The method was immunoSEQ multiplex PCR; TCRdb's version includes in-frame clones alone and lacks a portion of them. V, J and clone size reflect that table, while D and trimming were determined from the DNA. The sample includes around 120,000 clones, about four fifths of them seen just once. V gave up 4 bases and J gave up 0 bases; unmatched junction bases: 4. Germline-derived CDR1 and CDR2 are SGHRS and YFSETQ. The CDR3 is made up of 15 amino acids. What was sequenced was peripheral blood. This clonotype was obtained from a man aged 40-49 years with active or convalescent COVID-19. The chain couples TRBV5-1 to TRBJ1-5; 7 bases line up with TRBD1. CDR3 nucleotides: TGCGCCAGCAGCCTACAGGGGTATAGCAATCAGCCCCAGCATTTT. Its translation is CASSLQGYSNQPQHF.